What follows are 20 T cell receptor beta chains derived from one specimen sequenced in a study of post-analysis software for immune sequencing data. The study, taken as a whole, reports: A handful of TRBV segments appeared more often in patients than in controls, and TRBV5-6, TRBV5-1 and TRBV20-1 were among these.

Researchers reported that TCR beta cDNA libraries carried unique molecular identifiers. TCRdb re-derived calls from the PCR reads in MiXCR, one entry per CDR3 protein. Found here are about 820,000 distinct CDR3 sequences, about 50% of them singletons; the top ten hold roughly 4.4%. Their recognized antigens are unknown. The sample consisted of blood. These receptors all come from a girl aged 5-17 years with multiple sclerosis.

The CDR3 sequence: CASSLAVRERTDTQYF. Here the CDR3 DNA reads TGTGCCAGCAGCCTCGCGGTCCGGGAGCGAACAGATACGCAGTATTTT. This sequence joins TRBV7-9 and TRBJ2-3; a possible D gene is TRBD2 (6 bases). This CDR3 contains 16 residues. Germline assignment: CDR1 SEHNR and CDR2 FQNEAQ (reference sequence). V lost 5 bases and J 3 bases, leaving 18 bases between the germline ends.

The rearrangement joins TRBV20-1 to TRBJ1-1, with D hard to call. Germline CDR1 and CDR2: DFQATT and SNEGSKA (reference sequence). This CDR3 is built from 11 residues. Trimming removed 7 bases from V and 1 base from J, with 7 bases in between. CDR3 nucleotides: TGCAGTGGAGAGCGGAACACTGAAGCTTTCTTT. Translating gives CSGERNTEAFF.

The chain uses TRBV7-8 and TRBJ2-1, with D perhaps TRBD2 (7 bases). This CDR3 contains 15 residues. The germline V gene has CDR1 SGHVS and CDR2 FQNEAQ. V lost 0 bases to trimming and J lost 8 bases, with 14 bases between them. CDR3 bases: TGTGCCAGCAGCTTAGCGGGGGGGCTGTGGGATGAGCAGTTCTTC. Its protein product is CASSLAGGLWDEQFF.

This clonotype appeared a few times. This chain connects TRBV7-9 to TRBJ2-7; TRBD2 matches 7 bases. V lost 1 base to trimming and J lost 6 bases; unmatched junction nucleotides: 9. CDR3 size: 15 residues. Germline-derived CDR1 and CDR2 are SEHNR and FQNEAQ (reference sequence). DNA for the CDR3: TGTGCCAGCAGCTTAGTTGTGGGGGGGACCCGCGAGCAGTACTTC. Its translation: CASSLVVGGTREQYF.

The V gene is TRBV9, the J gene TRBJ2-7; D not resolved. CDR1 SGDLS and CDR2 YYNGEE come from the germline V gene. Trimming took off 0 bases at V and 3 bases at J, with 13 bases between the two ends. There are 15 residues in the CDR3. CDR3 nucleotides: TGTGCCAGCAGCGTAGGGGCCACGTCGAACTACGAGCAGTACTTC. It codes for CASSVGATSNYEQYF.

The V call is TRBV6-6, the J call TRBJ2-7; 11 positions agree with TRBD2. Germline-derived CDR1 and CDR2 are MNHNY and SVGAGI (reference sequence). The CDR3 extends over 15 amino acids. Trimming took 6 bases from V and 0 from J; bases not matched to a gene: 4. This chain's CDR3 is CASRQGLAVSYEQYF. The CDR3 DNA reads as TGTGCCAGCAGGCAGGGACTAGCGGTCTCCTACGAGCAGTACTTC.

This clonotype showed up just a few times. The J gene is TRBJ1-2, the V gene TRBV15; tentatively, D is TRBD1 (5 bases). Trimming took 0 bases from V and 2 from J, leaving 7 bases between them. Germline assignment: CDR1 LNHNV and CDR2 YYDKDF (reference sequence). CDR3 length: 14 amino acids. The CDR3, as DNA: TGTGCCACCAGCAGAGATACAGGCAACTATGGCTACACCTTC. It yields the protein CATSRDTGNYGYTF.

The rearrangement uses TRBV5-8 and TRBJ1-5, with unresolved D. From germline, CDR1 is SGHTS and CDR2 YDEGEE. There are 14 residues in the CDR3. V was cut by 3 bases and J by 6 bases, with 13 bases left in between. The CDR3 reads CASSSPGISQPQHF. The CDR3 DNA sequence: TGTGCCAGCAGCTCCCCGGGGATAAGTCAGCCCCAGCATTTT. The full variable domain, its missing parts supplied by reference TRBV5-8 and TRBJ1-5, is EAGVTQSPTHLIKTRGQQATLRCSPISGHTSVYWYQQALGLGLQFLLWYDEGEERNRGNFPPRFSGRQFPNYSSELNVNALELEDSALYLCASSSPGISQPQHFGDGTRLSIL.

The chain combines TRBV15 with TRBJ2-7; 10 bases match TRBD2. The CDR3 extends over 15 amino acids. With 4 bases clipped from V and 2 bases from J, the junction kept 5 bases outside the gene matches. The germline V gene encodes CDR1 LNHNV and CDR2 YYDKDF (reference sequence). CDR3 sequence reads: CATSTLAGVTYEQYF. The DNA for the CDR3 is TGTGCCACCAGCACGCTAGCGGGAGTGACCTACGAGCAGTACTTC.

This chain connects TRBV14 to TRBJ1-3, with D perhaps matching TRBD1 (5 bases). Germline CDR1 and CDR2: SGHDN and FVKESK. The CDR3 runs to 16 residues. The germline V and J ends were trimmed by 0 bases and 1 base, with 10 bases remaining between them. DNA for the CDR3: TGTGCCAGCAGCCAAGAATCCAGGACATCTGGAAACACCATATATTTT. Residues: CASSQESRTSGNTIYF.

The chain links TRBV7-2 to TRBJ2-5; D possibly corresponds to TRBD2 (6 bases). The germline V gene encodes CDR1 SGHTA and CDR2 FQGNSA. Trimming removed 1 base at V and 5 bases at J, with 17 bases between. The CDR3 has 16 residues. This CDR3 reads CASSLDWAGAGETQYF. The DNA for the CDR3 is TGTGCCAGCAGCTTAGATTGGGCCGGCGCGGGGGAGACCCAGTACTTC.

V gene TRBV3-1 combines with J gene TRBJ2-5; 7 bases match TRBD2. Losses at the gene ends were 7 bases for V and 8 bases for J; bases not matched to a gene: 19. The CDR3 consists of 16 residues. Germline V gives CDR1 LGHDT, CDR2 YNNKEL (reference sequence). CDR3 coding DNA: TGTGCCAGCACCTCTTTAGGCGGCACGGGAGGACGAACCCAGTACTTC. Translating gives CASTSLGGTGGRTQYF.

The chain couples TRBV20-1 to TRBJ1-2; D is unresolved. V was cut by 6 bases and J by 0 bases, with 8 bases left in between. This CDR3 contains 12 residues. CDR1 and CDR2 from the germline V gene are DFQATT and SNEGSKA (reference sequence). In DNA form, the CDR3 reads TGCAGTGCCGCCCTGGCTAACTATGGCTACACCTTC. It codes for CSAALANYGYTF.

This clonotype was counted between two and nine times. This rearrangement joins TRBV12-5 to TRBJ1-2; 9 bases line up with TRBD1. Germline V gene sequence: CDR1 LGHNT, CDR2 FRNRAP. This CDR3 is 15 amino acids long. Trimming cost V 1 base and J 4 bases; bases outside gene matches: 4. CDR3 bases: TGTGCTAGTGGTTTGGGGACAGGGGCGGGCTATGGCTACACCTTC. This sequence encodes CASGLGTGAGYGYTF.

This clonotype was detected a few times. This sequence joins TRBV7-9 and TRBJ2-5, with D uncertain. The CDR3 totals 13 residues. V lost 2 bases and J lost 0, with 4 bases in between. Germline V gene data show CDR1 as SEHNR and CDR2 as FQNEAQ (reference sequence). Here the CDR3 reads CASSLRNQETQYF. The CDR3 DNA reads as TGTGCCAGCAGCTTACGGAACCAAGAGACCCAGTACTTC.

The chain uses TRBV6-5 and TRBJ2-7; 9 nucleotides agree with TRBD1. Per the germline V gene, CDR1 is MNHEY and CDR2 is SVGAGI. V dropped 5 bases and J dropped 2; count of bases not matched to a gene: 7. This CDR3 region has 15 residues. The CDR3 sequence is CASSTIQGATYEQYF. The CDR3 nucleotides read TGTGCCAGCAGTACAATACAGGGGGCCACCTACGAGCAGTACTTC.

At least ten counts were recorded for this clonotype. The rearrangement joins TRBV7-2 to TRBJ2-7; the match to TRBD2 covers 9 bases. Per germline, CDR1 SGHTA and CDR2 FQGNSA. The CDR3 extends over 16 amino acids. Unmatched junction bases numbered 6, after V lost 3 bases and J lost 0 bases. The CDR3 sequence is CASSFSSGGSSYEQYF. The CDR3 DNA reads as TGTGCCAGCAGCTTCAGTAGCGGGGGCTCCTCCTACGAGCAGTACTTC.

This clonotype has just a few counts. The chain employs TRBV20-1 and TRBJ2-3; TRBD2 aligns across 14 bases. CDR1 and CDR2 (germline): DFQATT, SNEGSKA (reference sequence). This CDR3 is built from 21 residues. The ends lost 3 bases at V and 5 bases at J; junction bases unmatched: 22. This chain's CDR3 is CSARAQLGLAGVPSGGDTQYF. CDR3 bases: TGCAGTGCTAGGGCCCAGCTGGGACTAGCGGGAGTACCATCAGGTGGAGATACGCAGTATTTT.

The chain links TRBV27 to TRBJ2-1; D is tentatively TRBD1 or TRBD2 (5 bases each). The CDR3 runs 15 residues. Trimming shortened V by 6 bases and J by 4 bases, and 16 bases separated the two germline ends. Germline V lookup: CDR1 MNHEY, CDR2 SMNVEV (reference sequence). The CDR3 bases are TGTGCCAGCAGGTCCTTCGGGACGTCATACAATGAGCAGTTCTTC. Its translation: CASRSFGTSYNEQFF.

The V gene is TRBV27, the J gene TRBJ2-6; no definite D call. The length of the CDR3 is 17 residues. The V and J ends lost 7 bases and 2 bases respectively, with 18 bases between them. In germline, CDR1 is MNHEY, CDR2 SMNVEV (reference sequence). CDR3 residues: CASKRSAGGTGANVLTF. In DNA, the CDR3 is TGTGCCAGCAAACGTTCGGCAGGCGGAACTGGGGCCAACGTCCTGACTTTC.